The following is a T cell receptor (beta chain) sequence with its context. This clonotype was seen more than once but under ten times. This clone's antigen is unknown. Base-call qualities are not available, and no considerably larger clone is one nucleotide away. This entry comes from a study of T-cell memory formation after mild COVID-19 (dated by TCRdb to the early 2020s). Concerning the study at large: Most TCR sequence clusters were specific to one of the two donors. Two young, previously healthy adult volunteers, one female and one male, were included in the cohort. T-cell clones expanding and contracting after mild COVID-19 in a couple of donors were tracked by longitudinal TCRalpha and TCRbeta repertoire sequencing.

The instrument given in TCRdb is Illumina NovaSeq 6000. TCRalpha and TCRbeta cDNA libraries were built by 5'RACE with constant-segment primers, adding sample barcodes and unique molecular identifiers. Trizol reagent was used to extract RNA from every sample. Libraries were amplified in two PCR steps, with a second sample barcode and Illumina TruSeq adapters added in the second step. Sequencing of the libraries was done on an Illumina NovaSeq, producing 2 x 150 bp paired-end reads. From the authors' description of their analysis: The reads were demultiplexed and collapsed into UMI-guided consensus sequences using migec v1.2.7. Using mixcr v2.1.11, the UMI consensuses were aligned to TRA and TRB V and J templates and assembled into clonotypes. A clonotype was counted as expanded or contracted only when both edgeR and NoisET called the clonotype significant, with the noise models trained on biological replicates. For edgeR calls, a false discovery rate-adjusted p below 0.01 and a log2 fold-change threshold of 1 were applied. As an exploratory analysis of dynamics, PCA with hierarchical clustering was applied to max-normalized trajectories of the 1000 most abundant clonotypes. Separately sequenced CD4+ and CD8+ repertoires were used to assign a CD4 or CD8 phenotype to each responding clone. TCRdb handled the public reads itself, with Q25 trimming in fastp and clone calling in MiXCR, and kept productive beta chains. Every CDR3 protein is listed once, alongside the most common genes and DNA of its rows. These V and J calls rely on TCRdb rather than the paper's analysis. The table for this sample lists some 280,000 distinct CDR3 sequences; 16% of them were counted only once. About 23% of the sample goes to the ten largest clones.

Overall results and qualifications from the work: Contracting CD4+ clones turned up mainly in the CM and EM memory subsets, whereas EMRA was where CD8+ clones were enriched. The second-wave clones that peaked on day 37 were not confirmed to be SARS-CoV-2 specific. Some responding clones were detected in pre-infection memory, which suggested that pre-existing cross-reactive memory T cells had joined the SARS-CoV-2 response. From day 15 to 85, contracting clones showed balanced CD4/CD8 phenotypes, whereas a second wave of clones that expanded from day 15 to 37 leaned towards CD4+. The study covered only a couple of mild cases, and larger cohorts including severe cases with pre-infection samples were considered necessary.

PBMCs were isolated by Ficoll-Paque density gradient centrifugation. The CDR3 spans 12 residues, from the cysteine through the phenylalanine. Only the CDR3 DNA is retained, 36 bases long and in frame from the first base. The junction shows trimming of 3 bases on V and 8 bases on J, and the gene matches do not reach 2 bases of it. Reading the germline V gene gives CDR1 KGHSH and CDR2 LQKENI. The sequenced material came from PBMCs or a T cell subset sorted from them (not recorded which). The chain links TRBV18 with TRBJ1-2; TRBD1 aligns with 8 central bases. This receptor was obtained from a man aged 18-30 years who had mild COVID-19 (a few samples of this study predate the infection). The sample titles of this study are shuffled in the database, so cell type and time point are left out; the donor was told from shared clones. The nucleotide sequence reads as follows: TGTGCCAGCTCACCGGACAGGGAGGGCTACACCTTC. This encodes CASSPDREGYTF. With the rest looked up from the reference TRBV18 and TRBJ1-2 genes rather than sequenced, the full variable domain is NAGVMQNPRHLVRRRGQEARLRCSPMKGHSHVYWYRQLPEEGLKFMVYLQKENIIDESGMPKERFSAEFPKEGPSILRIQQVVRGDSAAYFCASSPDREGYTFGSGTRLTVV.